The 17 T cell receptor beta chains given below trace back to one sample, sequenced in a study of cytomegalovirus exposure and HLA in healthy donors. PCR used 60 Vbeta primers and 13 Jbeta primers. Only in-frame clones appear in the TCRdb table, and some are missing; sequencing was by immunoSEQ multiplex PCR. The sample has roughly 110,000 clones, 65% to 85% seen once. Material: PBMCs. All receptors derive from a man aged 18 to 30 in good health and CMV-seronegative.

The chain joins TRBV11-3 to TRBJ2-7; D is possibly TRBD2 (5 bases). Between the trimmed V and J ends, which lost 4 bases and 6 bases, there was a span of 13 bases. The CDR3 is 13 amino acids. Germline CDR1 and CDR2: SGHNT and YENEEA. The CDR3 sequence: CASSSTGVAEQYF. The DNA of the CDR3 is TGTGCCAGCAGCTCTACCGGGGTTGCCGAGCAGTACTTC.

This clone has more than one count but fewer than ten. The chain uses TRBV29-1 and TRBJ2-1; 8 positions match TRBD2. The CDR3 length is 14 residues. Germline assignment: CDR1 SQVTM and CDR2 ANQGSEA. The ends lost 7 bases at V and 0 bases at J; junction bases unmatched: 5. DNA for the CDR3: TGCAGCGCCACGGGGGGGCCCTCCTACAATGAGCAGTTCTTC. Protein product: CSATGGPSYNEQFF.

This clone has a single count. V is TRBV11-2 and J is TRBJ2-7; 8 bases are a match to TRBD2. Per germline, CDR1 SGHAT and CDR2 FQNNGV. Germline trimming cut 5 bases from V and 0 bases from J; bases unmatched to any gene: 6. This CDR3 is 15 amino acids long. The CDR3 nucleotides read TGTGCCAGCAGCCTTCTAGCGGGTAACTCCTACGAGCAGTACTTC. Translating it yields CASSLLAGNSYEQYF.

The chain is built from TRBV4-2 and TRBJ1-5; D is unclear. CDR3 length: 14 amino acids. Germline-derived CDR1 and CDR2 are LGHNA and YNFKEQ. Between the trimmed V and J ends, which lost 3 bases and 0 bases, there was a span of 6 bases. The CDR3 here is CASSHDYSNQPQHF. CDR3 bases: TGTGCCAGCAGCCACGACTATAGCAATCAGCCCCAGCATTTT.

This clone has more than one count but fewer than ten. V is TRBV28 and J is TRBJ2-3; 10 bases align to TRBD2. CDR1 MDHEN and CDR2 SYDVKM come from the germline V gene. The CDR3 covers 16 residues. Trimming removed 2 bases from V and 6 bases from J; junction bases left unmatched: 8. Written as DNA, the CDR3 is TGTGCCAGCAGTTTACCAAGCGGGGGGGCCTCCGATACGCAGTATTTT. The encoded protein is CASSLPSGGASDTQYF.

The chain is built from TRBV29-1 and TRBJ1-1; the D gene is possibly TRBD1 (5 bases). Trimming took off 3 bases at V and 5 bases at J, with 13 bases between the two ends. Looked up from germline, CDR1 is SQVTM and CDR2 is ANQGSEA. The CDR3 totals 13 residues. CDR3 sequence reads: CSVETRGGTEAFF. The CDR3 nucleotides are TGCAGCGTTGAGACGCGGGGGGGAACTGAAGCTTTCTTT.

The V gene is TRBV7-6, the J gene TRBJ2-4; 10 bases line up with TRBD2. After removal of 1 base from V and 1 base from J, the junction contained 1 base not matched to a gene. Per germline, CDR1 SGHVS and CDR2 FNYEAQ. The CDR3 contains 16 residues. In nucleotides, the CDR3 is TGTGCCAGCAGCTTAGAAGCGGGGGGGGCCAAAAACATTCAGTACTTC. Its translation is CASSLEAGGAKNIQYF.

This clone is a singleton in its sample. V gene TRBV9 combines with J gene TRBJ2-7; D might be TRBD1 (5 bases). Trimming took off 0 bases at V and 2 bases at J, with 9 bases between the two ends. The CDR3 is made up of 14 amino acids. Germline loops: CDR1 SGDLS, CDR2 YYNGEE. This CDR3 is CASSVGDRTYEQYF. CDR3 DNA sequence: TGTGCCAGCAGCGTAGGTGACAGAACCTACGAGCAGTACTTC.

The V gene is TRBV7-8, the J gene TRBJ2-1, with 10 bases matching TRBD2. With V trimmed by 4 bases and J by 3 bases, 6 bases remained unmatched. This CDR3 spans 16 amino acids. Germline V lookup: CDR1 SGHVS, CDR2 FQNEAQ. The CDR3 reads CASSSRGTSVYNEQFF. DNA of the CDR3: TGTGCCAGCAGCTCTCGCGGGACTAGCGTCTACAATGAGCAGTTCTTC.

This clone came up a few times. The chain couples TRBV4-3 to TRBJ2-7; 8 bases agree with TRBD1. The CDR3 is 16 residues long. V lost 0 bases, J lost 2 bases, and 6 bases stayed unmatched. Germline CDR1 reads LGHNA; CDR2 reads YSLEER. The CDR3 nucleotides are TGCGCCAGCAGCCAAGATGTGGCAGGGGGCCCCTACGAGCAGTACTTC. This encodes CASSQDVAGGPYEQYF.

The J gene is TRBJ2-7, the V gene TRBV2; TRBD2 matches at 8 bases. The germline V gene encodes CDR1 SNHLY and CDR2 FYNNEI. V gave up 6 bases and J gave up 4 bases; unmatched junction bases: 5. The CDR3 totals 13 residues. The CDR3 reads CASRASGQYEQYF. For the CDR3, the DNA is TGTGCCAGCAGAGCTAGCGGGCAATACGAGCAGTACTTC.

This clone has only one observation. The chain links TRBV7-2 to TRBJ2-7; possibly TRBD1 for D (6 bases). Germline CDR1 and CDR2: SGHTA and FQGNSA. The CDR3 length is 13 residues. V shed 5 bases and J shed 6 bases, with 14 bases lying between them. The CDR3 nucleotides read TGTGCCAGCAGCGCCTCCCTGGGGGCCGAGCAGTACTTC. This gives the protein CASSASLGAEQYF.

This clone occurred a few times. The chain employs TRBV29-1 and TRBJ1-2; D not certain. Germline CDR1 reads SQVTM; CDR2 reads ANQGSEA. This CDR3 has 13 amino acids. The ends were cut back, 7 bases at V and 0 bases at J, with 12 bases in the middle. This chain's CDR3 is CSAPTLPNYGYTF. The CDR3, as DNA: TGCAGCGCCCCGACACTTCCTAACTATGGCTACACCTTC. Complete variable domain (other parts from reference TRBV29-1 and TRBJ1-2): SAVISQKPSRDICQRGTSLTIQCQVDSQVTMMFWYRQQPGQSLTLIATANQGSEATYESGFVIDKFPISRPNLTFSTLTVSNMSPEDSSIYLCSAPTLPNYGYTFGSGTRLTVV.

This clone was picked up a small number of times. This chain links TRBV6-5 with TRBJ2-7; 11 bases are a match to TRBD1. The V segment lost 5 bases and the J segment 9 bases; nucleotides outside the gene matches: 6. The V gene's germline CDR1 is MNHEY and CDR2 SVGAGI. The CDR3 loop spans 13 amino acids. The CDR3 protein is CASSHGQGARQYF. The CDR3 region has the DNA TGTGCCAGCAGTCACGGACAGGGGGCAAGGCAGTACTTC.

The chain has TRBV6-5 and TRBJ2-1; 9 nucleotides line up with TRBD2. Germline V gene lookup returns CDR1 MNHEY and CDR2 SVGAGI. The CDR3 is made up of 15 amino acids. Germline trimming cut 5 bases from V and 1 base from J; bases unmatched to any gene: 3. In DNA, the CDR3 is TGTGCCAGCAGTCGAAGCGGGGGGTCCTACAATGAGCAGTTCTTC. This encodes CASSRSGGSYNEQFF.

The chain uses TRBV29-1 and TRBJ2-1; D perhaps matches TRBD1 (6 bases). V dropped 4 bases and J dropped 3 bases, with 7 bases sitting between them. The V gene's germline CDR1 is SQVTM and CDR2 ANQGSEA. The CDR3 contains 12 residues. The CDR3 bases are TGCAGCGTTGGGGACAACTACAATGAGCAGTTCTTC. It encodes CSVGDNYNEQFF.

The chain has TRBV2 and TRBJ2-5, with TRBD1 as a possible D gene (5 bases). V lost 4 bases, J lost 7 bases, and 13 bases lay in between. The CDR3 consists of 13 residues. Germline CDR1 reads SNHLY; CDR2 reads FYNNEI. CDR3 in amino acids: CASSAGQGVTQYF. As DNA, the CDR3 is TGTGCCAGCAGTGCCGGGCAAGGGGTGACCCAGTACTTC. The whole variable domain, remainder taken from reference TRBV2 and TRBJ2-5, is EPEVTQTPSHQVTQMGQEVILRCVPISNHLYFYWYRQILGQKVEFLVSFYNNEISEKSEIFDDQFSVERPDGSNFTLKIRSTKLEDSAMYFCASSAGQGVTQYFGPGTRLLVL.